Below are 17 T cell receptor beta chains sequenced from a single sample in a study of control samples from healthy donors and cancer patients. Sequenced by immunoSEQ multiplex PCR; TCRdb stores in-frame clones only, minus some. The sample contains approximately 110,000 clones, about nine tenths of which appear only once. The sequenced sample was blood. The source of these receptors is a woman between 18 and 30 years old in good health.

The chain employs TRBV11-2 and TRBJ2-1; TRBD2 aligns across 7 bases. The CDR3 runs 15 residues. The ends lost 5 bases at V and 2 bases at J; junction bases unmatched: 6. CDR1 is SGHAT and CDR2 is FQNNGV in the germline V gene. CDR3 protein: CASSPRDYPYNEQFF. The CDR3 DNA reads as TGTGCCAGCAGCCCCCGGGACTACCCCTACAATGAGCAGTTCTTC. The variable domain in full, completed from reference TRBV11-2 and TRBJ2-1, reads EAGVAQSPRYKIIEKRQSVAFWCNPISGHATLYWYQQILGQGPKLLIQFQNNGVVDDSQLPKDRFSAERLKGVDSTLKIQPAKLEDSAVYLCASSPRDYPYNEQFFGPGTRLTVL.

The chain carries TRBV5-1 and TRBJ1-2, with no clear D. This CDR3 has 13 amino acids. Trimming removed 0 bases at V and 8 bases at J, with 11 bases between. The V gene's germline CDR1 is SGHRS and CDR2 YFSETQ. The CDR3 DNA reads TGCGCCAGCAGCTTGGACGACTCGTGGGGCTACACCTTC. As protein: CASSLDDSWGYTF.

This clone was detected ten times or more. The V call is TRBV5-4, the J call TRBJ1-2, with 8 bases aligning to TRBD1. CDR3 length: 14 residues. Per germline, CDR1 SGHNT and CDR2 YYREEE (reference sequence). The V segment lost 4 bases and the J segment 6 bases; nucleotides outside the gene matches: 8. The CDR3 region has the DNA TGTGCCAGCAGCATAACCGGACAGGGTAATGGCTACACCTTC. As protein: CASSITGQGNGYTF.

The genes are TRBV5-1 and TRBJ2-5; D gene ambiguous. V gave up 1 base and J gave up 4 bases, with 14 bases separating them. The CDR3 length is 15 residues. The V gene's germline CDR1 is SGHRS and CDR2 YFSETQ. CDR3 nucleotides: TGCGCCAGCAGCTTGTCGGTTGCGTTTTTAGAGACCCAGTACTTC. Its translation is CASSLSVAFLETQYF.

The chain carries TRBV28 and TRBJ2-5; D gene uncertain. The CDR3 covers 12 residues. Germline V gene data show CDR1 as MDHEN and CDR2 as SYDVKM. Trimming took 5 bases from V and 2 from J, leaving 6 bases between them. The CDR3 region is CASSPLQETQYF. For the CDR3, the DNA is TGTGCCAGCAGTCCACTACAAGAGACCCAGTACTTC. The full variable domain, in which reference TRBV28 and TRBJ2-5 provide the parts outside the CDR3, is DVKVTQSSRYLVKRTGEKVFLECVQDMDHENMFWYRQDPGLGLRLIYFSYDVKMKEKGDIPEGYSVSREKKERFSLILESASTNQTSMYLCASSPLQETQYFGPGTRLLVL.

The gene calls are TRBV4-2 and TRBJ2-5, with 7 positions matching TRBD2. Germline assignment: CDR1 LGHNA and CDR2 YNFKEQ. This CDR3 comprises 16 residues. V shed 4 bases and J 2 bases; nucleotides not matched to a gene: 10. CDR3 bases: TGTGCCAGCAGCCCCGGGACTAACCTAGCTCAAGAGACCCAGTACTTC. Its translation: CASSPGTNLAQETQYF.

This clone was found once. This rearrangement joins TRBV7-2 to TRBJ1-3; a weak D match, TRBD1 (5 bases). The CDR3 totals 15 residues. The V and J ends lost 1 base and 3 bases respectively, with 10 bases between them. Germline CDR1 SGHTA, CDR2 FQGNSA. The CDR3 loop reads CASSLGTLNGNTIYF. CDR3 sequence (DNA): TGTGCCAGCAGCTTAGGGACATTAAATGGAAACACCATATATTTT.

This rearrangement joins TRBV6-1 to TRBJ1-2; no clear D gene. The CDR3 extends over 12 amino acids. The V gene's germline CDR1 is MNHNS and CDR2 SASEGT. V dropped 1 base and J dropped 8 bases, with 8 bases sitting between them. Written as DNA, the CDR3 is TGTGCCAGCAGTGAAGGGTTTTGGGGCTACACCTTC. It specifies CASSEGFWGYTF.

This chain joins TRBV7-2 and TRBJ2-3, with D possibly TRBD2 on 7 matching bases. CDR1 is SGHTA and CDR2 is FQGNSA in the germline V gene. CDR3 length: 14 residues. The V gene lost 1 base and the J gene lost 5 bases, with 10 bases spanning the gap. The CDR3 spells CASSLGGGVDTQYF. CDR3 DNA: TGTGCCAGCAGCTTAGGGGGGGGCGTAGATACGCAGTATTTT. Based on the CDR3 plus reference TRBV7-2 and TRBJ2-3, the full variable domain is GAGVSQSPSNKVTEKGKDVELRCDPISGHTALYWYRQSLGQGLEFLIYFQGNSAPDKSGLPSDRFSAERTGGSVSTLTIQRTQQEDSAVYLCASSLGGGVDTQYFGPGTRLTVL.

V usage is TRBV9 and J usage is TRBJ1-6; D remains ambiguous. The V and J ends lost 4 bases and 7 bases respectively, with 12 bases between them. This CDR3 region has 14 residues. CDR1 is SGDLS and CDR2 is YYNGEE in the germline V gene. Here the CDR3 DNA reads TGTGCCAGCAGCCCGAAATTGAAAAATTCACCCCTCCACTTT. Translation: CASSPKLKNSPLHF.

The rearrangement uses TRBV15 and TRBJ2-5, with D unresolved. The CDR3 is 12 residues long. Germline lookup yields CDR1 LNHNV and CDR2 YYDKDF (reference sequence). Trimming removed 3 bases at V and 4 bases at J, with 6 bases between. CDR3 in amino acids: CATSSPGETQYF. The DNA of the CDR3 is TGTGCCACCAGCAGTCCGGGAGAGACCCAGTACTTC.

This clone was counted a few times. The rearrangement links TRBV3-1 (or the pseudogene TRBV3-2) to TRBJ1-2, with 7 positions matching TRBD1. With 3 bases clipped from V and 12 bases from J, the junction kept 4 bases outside the gene matches. The germline V gene encodes CDR1 LGHDT and CDR2 YNNKEL (reference sequence). The CDR3 has 11 amino acids. CDR3 protein: CASSHGTVNTF. For the CDR3, the DNA is TGTGCCAGCAGCCATGGGACAGTCAACACCTTC.

With respect to this clone: Other nucleotide sequences from this sample produce the same CDR3. The chain combines TRBV28 with TRBJ2-3; no firm D call. Germline V gives CDR1 MDHEN, CDR2 SYDVKM. This CDR3 is 12 amino acids long. Trimming removed 6 bases at V and 0 bases at J, with 4 bases between. The CDR3 coding sequence is TGTGCCAGCAGCCTCAGCACAGATACGCAGTATTTT. Its translation: CASSLSTDTQYF. The variable domain in full, completed from reference TRBV28 and TRBJ2-3, reads DVKVTQSSRYLVKRTGEKVFLECVQDMDHENMFWYRQDPGLGLRLIYFSYDVKMKEKGDIPEGYSVSREKKERFSLILESASTNQTSMYLCASSLSTDTQYFGPGTRLTVL.

The chain combines TRBV5-8 with TRBJ1-5; 7 positions agree with TRBD1. CDR1 and CDR2 (germline): SGHTS, YDEGEE. The CDR3 has 15 residues. With 2 bases clipped from V and 4 bases from J, the junction kept 6 bases outside the gene matches. The chain's CDR3 is CASSFHRGSNQPQHF. The CDR3 DNA reads TGTGCCAGCAGCTTCCACAGGGGCTCGAATCAGCCCCAGCATTTT.

The genes are TRBV28 and TRBJ2-7, with a tentative D call TRBD1 (7 bases). In germline, CDR1 is MDHEN, CDR2 SYDVKM. This CDR3 is built from 15 residues. The V end was cut by 5 bases, the J end by 2 bases, with 16 bases between. CDR3 sequence reads: CASSNLRGETYEQYF. CDR3 nucleotide sequence: TGTGCCAGCAGTAACCTCAGGGGGGAAACCTACGAGCAGTACTTC. The variable domain in full, completed from reference TRBV28 and TRBJ2-7, reads DVKVTQSSRYLVKRTGEKVFLECVQDMDHENMFWYRQDPGLGLRLIYFSYDVKMKEKGDIPEGYSVSREKKERFSLILESASTNQTSMYLCASSNLRGETYEQYFGPGTRLTVT.

The genes are TRBV2 and TRBJ1-5, with 10 bases that match TRBD1. The V and J ends lost 5 bases and 6 bases, in that order; junction bases with no gene match: 4. Germline V gene lookup returns CDR1 SNHLY and CDR2 FYNNEI. This CDR3 comprises 14 residues. Here the CDR3 DNA reads TGTGCCAGCAGTCGACAGGGGGCAGGTCAGCCCCAGCATTTT. This translates into CASSRQGAGQPQHF.

This chain joins TRBV6-5 and TRBJ1-5; D is unresolved. This CDR3 region has 12 residues. From germline, CDR1 is MNHEY and CDR2 SVGAGI. Trimming cost V 6 bases and J 2 bases, with 5 bases left between them. The CDR3 DNA is TGTGCCAGCAGGGCCGGCAATCAGCCCCAGCATTTT. Its protein product is CASRAGNQPQHF.